This is a list of T cell receptor beta chains from one sample in a study of identical twins. TCRdb used MiXCR to reprocess the 5' RACE reads, holding one entry per CDR3 protein. Of approximately 590,000 distinct CDR3 sequences in the sample, around 9.6% were seen once. The data also belong to a second study, concerning yellow fever vaccine responses in identical twins.

The sequenced sample consisted of PBMCs. These receptors came from a woman between 18 and 29 years old in good health. CDR3s include the opening cysteine and the closing phenylalanine or tryptophan. D genes are given only for firm matches. Rows give clone size only sometimes, using once, few, many, or a class for an expanded clone.

V gene,clone size,D gene,J gene,CDR3 protein,CDR3 DNA
TRBV18,once,-,TRBJ2-5,CASSPRWETQYF,TGTGCCAGCTCACCACGCTGGGAGACCCAGTACTTC
TRBV4-2,-,TRBD2,TRBJ2-2,CASSQRLPSGSSNTGELFF,TGTGCCAGCAGCCAAAGGCTCCCTAGCGGGAGCTCGAACACCGGGGAGCTGTTTTTT
TRBV20-1,-,-,TRBJ2-1,CSASYHRALYNEQFF,TGCAGTGCTAGTTATCACAGGGCCCTTTACAATGAGCAGTTCTTC
TRBV29-1,few,TRBD1,TRBJ2-7,CSTRAGDREYF,TGCAGCACACGCGCCGGGGACAGGGAGTACTTC
TRBV27,many,TRBD2,TRBJ2-1,CASSLEIAGGYNEQFF,TGTGCCAGCAGTTTGGAAATAGCGGGGGGTTACAATGAGCAGTTCTTC
TRBV14,few,-,TRBJ2-3,CASSPQDQSTDTQYF,TGTGCCAGCAGCCCCCAGGACCAAAGCACAGATACGCAGTATTTT
TRBV28,few,TRBD1,TRBJ2-7,CASSYRDRIRLEQYF,TGTGCCAGCAGTTATCGGGACAGGATAAGGCTAGAGCAGTACTTC
TRBV20-1,-,-,TRBJ1-1,CSATVRGGRSEDTEAFF,TGCAGTGCTACCGTACGGGGAGGGAGGTCAGAAGACACTGAAGCTTTCTTT
TRBV4-3,few,TRBD2,TRBJ2-1,CASSQAWEAGGDNEQFF,TGCGCCAGCAGCCAAGCCTGGGAAGCGGGAGGGGATAATGAGCAGTTCTTC
TRBV20-1,many,-,TRBJ2-1,CSAGRGTLGNEQFF,TGCAGTGCGGGAAGGGGGACCCTTGGGAATGAGCAGTTCTTC
TRBV20-1,many,TRBD2,TRBJ2-7,CSAEAGGSSYEQYF,TGCAGTGCTGAGGCGGGGGGGAGCTCCTACGAGCAGTACTTC
TRBV6-1,few,TRBD2,TRBJ2-5,CASTPTSGKSETQYF,TGTGCCAGCACTCCGACTAGCGGGAAGAGCGAGACCCAGTACTTC
TRBV5-1,few,TRBD1,TRBJ2-6,CASSPRGPGANVLTF,TGCGCCAGCAGCCCCAGGGGGCCTGGGGCCAACGTCCTGACTTTC
TRBV27,few,TRBD2,TRBJ2-5,CASSYISGGQETQYF,TGTGCCAGCAGTTACATCTCGGGAGGGCAAGAGACCCAGTACTTC
TRBV18,-,-,TRBJ2-5,CASSPPSVGTQYF,TGTGCCAGCTCACCACCGTCAGTTGGGACCCAGTACTTC
TRBV20-1,-,-,TRBJ2-1,CSASRLGPNEQFF,TGCAGTGCTAGTCGACTAGGGCCTAATGAGCAGTTCTTC
TRBV30,-,-,TRBJ2-3,CAWQKTADTQYF,TGTGCCTGGCAAAAAACGGCAGATACGCAGTATTTT
TRBV5-8,many,-,TRBJ2-2,CASSLDPDPTGELFF,TGTGCCAGCAGCCTTGACCCAGACCCAACCGGGGAGCTGTTTTTT
TRBV9,-,-,TRBJ2-3,CASREVSTDTQYF,TGTGCCAGCAGAGAGGTTAGCACAGATACGCAGTATTTT
TRBV18,many,-,TRBJ2-5,CASSSDRGQETQYF,TGTGCCAGCTCATCGGACCGAGGACAAGAGACCCAGTACTTC
TRBV29-1,-,TRBD2,TRBJ2-3,CSVEDPRGGSQYF,TGCAGCGTTGAAGACCCGCGGGGGGGGTCACAGTATTTT
TRBV25-1,many,-,TRBJ2-7,CASSASGPKYEQYF,TGTGCCAGCAGTGCCTCCGGACCGAAATACGAGCAGTACTTC
TRBV6-2/TRBV6-3,many,TRBD1,TRBJ2-7,CASTPDRGPYEQYF,TGTGCCAGCACCCCAGACAGGGGCCCCTACGAGCAGTACTTC